What follows are 18 T cell receptor beta chains derived from one specimen sequenced in a study of OX40 agonist ivuxolimab in advanced cancers. Profiled with immunoSEQ multiplex PCR; TCRdb holds only in-frame clones, not every one. The sample has some 74,000 clones; approximately 87% are singletons. Sequenced here: CD4+ or CD8+ T cells sorted from blood, sampled in a trial of the OX40 agonist ivuxolimab. The receptors were sampled from an adult with an advanced solid tumor such as melanoma, head and neck, liver or kidney cancer.

J is TRBJ2-5 and V is TRBV7-8, with 9 bases matching TRBD2. V shed 0 bases and J 4 bases; nucleotides not matched to a gene: 6. CDR3 length: 16 residues. Looked up from germline, CDR1 is SGHVS and CDR2 is FQNEAQ. This CDR3 is CASSLAGREGGETQYF. The DNA of the CDR3 is TGTGCCAGCAGCTTAGCGGGGCGGGAGGGCGGAGAGACCCAGTACTTC.

This clone appeared a single time. The chain is built from TRBV11-2 and TRBJ2-7; D not certain. V lost 3 bases, J lost 3 bases, and 9 bases lay in between. This CDR3 has 13 residues. The germline gives CDR1 SGHAT, CDR2 FQNNGV. CDR3 nucleotides: TGTGCCAGCAGCTTTCGGCAGGTCTACGAGCAGTACTTC. It specifies CASSFRQVYEQYF.

The chain employs TRBV7-2 and TRBJ2-3; D is unclear. The CDR3 is 15 residues long. Between the trimmed V and J ends, which lost 0 bases and 6 bases, there was a span of 13 bases. CDR1 is SGHTA, CDR2 FQGNSA, per germline. CDR3 region: CASSLASLNLDTQYF. CDR3 sequence (DNA): TGTGCCAGCAGCTTAGCCTCCTTGAACCTTGATACGCAGTATTTT.

The V call is TRBV18, the J call TRBJ1-2, with D unclear. This CDR3 has 13 amino acids. Germline V gives CDR1 KGHSH, CDR2 LQKENI. With 3 bases removed from V and 7 bases from J, the gap between germline ends came to 12 bases. This CDR3 is CASSPGDYPGYTF. CDR3 nucleotide sequence: TGTGCCAGCTCACCGGGTGATTATCCTGGCTACACCTTC.

This clone was found a few times. V usage is TRBV9 and J usage is TRBJ2-5, with a tentative D call TRBD1 (6 bases). Between the trimmed V and J ends, which lost 0 bases and 3 bases, there was a span of 12 bases. From germline, CDR1 is SGDLS and CDR2 YYNGEE. The CDR3 spans 15 residues. CDR3 region: CASSVGQVLEETQYF. CDR3 nucleotides: TGTGCCAGCAGCGTAGGACAGGTATTGGAAGAGACCCAGTACTTC.

The CDR3 protein is CASSARTSDVNEQFF. DNA of the CDR3: TGTGCCAGCAGCGCACGGACTAGTGACGTCAATGAGCAGTTCTTC. The rearrangement joins TRBV9 to TRBJ2-1; 7 bases are a match to TRBD2. Germline-derived CDR1 and CDR2 are SGDLS and YYNGEE. Losses at the gene ends were 3 bases for V and 6 bases for J; bases not matched to a gene: 9. This CDR3 is 15 amino acids long.

The J gene is TRBJ2-1, the V gene TRBV7-2, with 13 nucleotides matching TRBD2. Germline V gene sequence: CDR1 SGHTA, CDR2 FQGNSA. The ends lost 1 base at V and 12 bases at J; junction bases unmatched: 12. This CDR3 has 17 residues. CDR3 nucleotide sequence: TGTGCCAGCAGCTTAGGGGCCCGGACTAGCGGGAGTAAGGTGCAGTTCTTC. This gives the protein CASSLGARTSGSKVQFF.

The chain combines TRBV5-1 with TRBJ1-5, with 7 bases identical to TRBD1. The CDR3 is 14 amino acids. CDR1 is SGHRS and CDR2 is YFSETQ in the germline V gene. The V and J ends lost 5 bases and 4 bases, in that order; junction bases with no gene match: 6. CDR3 sequence (DNA): TGCGCCAGCAGTTATGGGACAGAAAATCAGCCCCAGCATTTT. It is translated as CASSYGTENQPQHF.

The gene calls are TRBV6-1 and TRBJ1-1; D not resolved. This CDR3 has 13 residues. Looked up from germline, CDR1 is MNHNS and CDR2 is SASEGT. Between the trimmed V and J ends, which lost 2 bases and 9 bases, there was a span of 13 bases. CDR3 region: CASSEPLTVQAFF. CDR3 sequence (DNA): TGTGCCAGCAGTGAACCCCTCACAGTCCAAGCTTTCTTT.

This chain connects TRBV15 to TRBJ1-5; D unclear. Germline loops: CDR1 LNHNV, CDR2 YYDKDF (reference sequence). This CDR3 spans 16 amino acids. Trimming removed 0 bases from V and 2 bases from J, with 11 bases in between. CDR3 sequence (DNA): TGTGCCACCAGCAGAGACGTTAGGGCAGGCAATCAGCCCCAGCATTTT. Its protein product is CATSRDVRAGNQPQHF.

This clone was picked up a small number of times. V and J are TRBV7-2 and TRBJ1-5; D may be TRBD1 (5 bases). The V end lost 3 bases, the J end lost 7 bases, and 16 bases lay between the germline ends. CDR3 length: 15 amino acids. CDR1 and CDR2 (germline): SGHTA, FQGNSA. The CDR3 bases are TGTGCCAGCAGCTTCCTGGGCGGGGCGGACCAGCCCCAGCATTTT. Protein sequence: CASSFLGGADQPQHF.

V usage is TRBV6-1 and J usage is TRBJ1-5; D call uncertain. Germline loops: CDR1 MNHNS, CDR2 SASEGT. This CDR3 has 15 residues. Trimming pared 5 bases from V and 0 bases from J, leaving 11 bases between. CDR3 protein: CASSHQRVSNQPQHF. As DNA, the CDR3 is TGTGCCAGCAGTCACCAAAGAGTTAGCAATCAGCCCCAGCATTTT.

The chain couples TRBV6-1 to TRBJ1-2; D not certain. Germline loops: CDR1 MNHNS, CDR2 SASEGT. V was trimmed by 1 base and J by 0 bases, leaving 12 bases between them. The CDR3 has 16 residues. In DNA form, the CDR3 reads TGTGCCAGCAGTGAAGGGGGTACAGAAGCTAACTATGGCTACACCTTC. Encoded protein: CASSEGGTEANYGYTF.

The chain recombines TRBV7-6 with TRBJ2-7; D is uncertain. Trimming removed 5 bases at V and 6 bases at J, with 17 bases between. The CDR3 contains 14 residues. The germline CDR1 and CDR2 sequences are SGHVS and FNYEAQ. In DNA, the CDR3 is TGTGCCAGCAGCCAGCGTACGAGGACCTCCGAGCAGTACTTC. As protein: CASSQRTRTSEQYF.

The chain couples TRBV19 to TRBJ1-5, with a possible D match to TRBD1 (6 bases). This CDR3 contains 17 residues. Germline V gene lookup returns CDR1 LNHDA and CDR2 SQIVND (reference sequence). V lost 3 bases, J lost 5 bases, and 20 bases lay in between. The chain's CDR3 is CASSIDLPGATYQPQHF. In DNA form, the CDR3 reads TGTGCCAGTAGTATTGACCTCCCGGGGGCCACTTATCAGCCCCAGCATTTT.

The rearrangement links TRBV19 to TRBJ2-2; no definite D call. CDR3 size: 14 residues. V was pared by 1 base and J by 4 bases, with 7 bases between. The germline CDR1 and CDR2 sequences are LNHDA and SQIVND (reference sequence). CDR3 coding DNA: TGTGCCAGTAGTATAGCTGCAGCCACCGGGGAGCTGTTTTTT. Protein: CASSIAAATGELFF.

The chain uses TRBV28 and TRBJ2-2; D not certain. V was trimmed by 11 bases and J by 4 bases, leaving 17 bases between them. The CDR3 consists of 14 residues. Germline CDR1 reads MDHEN; CDR2 reads SYDVKM. CDR3 nucleotide sequence: TGTGCCCTGCAGCCCAGGCGAAGCACCGGGGAGCTGTTTTTT. This codes for CALQPRRSTGELFF.

The CDR3 region has the DNA TGTGCCACCAGCCGAACGGGCCACGAGCAGTACTTC. The encoded protein is CATSRTGHEQYF. The rearrangement joins TRBV15 to TRBJ2-7; no reliable D call. The CDR3 covers 12 residues. The V end lost 5 bases, the J end lost 5 bases, and 10 bases lay between the germline ends. Germline V gene data show CDR1 as LNHNV and CDR2 as YYDKDF (reference sequence).